The following is a TCR beta chain sequence with its context. Its matching antigen is unknown. The sample belongs to a study of shared clonotypes between healthy human individuals. Study-level results: Naive subsets generally exceeded memory subsets in estimated richness.

The donor population consisted of healthy HIV-negative adults with no recent acute infections or vaccinations. Profiling relied on immunoSEQ multiplex PCR, and the TCRdb table lists in-frame clones only, not all of them. The table includes about 680,000 clones, around 78% detected once. The CDR3 has 8 residues. The clonotype originates from a young woman in good health. The sample taken for sequencing was memory CD4+ T cells sorted from blood. The subset is: CD45RA-negative fraction. The rearrangement joins TRBV21-1 to TRBJ1-5. TRBV21-1 is flagged as a pseudogene. The CDR3 coding sequence is TGTGCCTGGGATCCCCAGCATTTT. Translation gives CAWDPQHF.